This T cell receptor (beta chain) was obtained from a study of T cell repertoires in cytomegalovirus infection. On the study more broadly: HLA-B-restricted CMV epitopes that are well studied, plus recently identified HLA-C-restricted ones, were used by the study. From public TCR beta signatures came an indication of both CMV infection and matching HLA type.

This CDR3 region has 14 residues. V lost 2 bases to trimming and J lost 1 base, with 7 bases between them. Germline assignment: CDR1 MNHEY and CDR2 SVGAGI. TCRdb itself ran the reads through MiXCR, one entry per CDR3 protein. Among about 920,000 distinct CDR3 sequences, less than 35% were seen once, and the ten largest hold about 14%. Whole-study findings and limits: Pooled public TCR beta family frequency picked out CMV carriers with the relevant HLA. CMV-specific TCR beta clonotypes restricted by HLA-C were the ones dominating the ex vivo response.

This clonotype showed up just once. The target antigen is unknown. The sample here was cultured CD8+ T cells from PBMCs, taken from culture after CMV antigen stimulation. The J gene is TRBJ2-3, the V gene TRBV6-5; no clear D. The TCR sequence derives from a human donor in good health (CMV status not recorded). Some clones in this sample may be carry-over from other donors' samples. In DNA form, the CDR3 reads TGTGCCAGCAGTTACCACCAGGGCACAGATACGCAGTATTTT. Residues: CASSYHQGTDTQYF.